Below, one T cell receptor beta chain is given with its context. The PCR used 60 Vbeta and 13 Jbeta primers. The protocol was immunoSEQ multiplex PCR, while the TCRdb copy is restricted to in-frame clones and leaves out a portion. The sample contains about 160,000 clones, roughly 80% of which appear only once. J lost 6 bases, V lost 5 bases, and 5 bases had no gene match. This CDR3 has 13 amino acids. CDR1 and CDR2 from the germline V gene are SGHTA and FQGNSA. These data are taken from a study of cytomegalovirus exposure and HLA in healthy donors. Sequenced input: PBMCs. The sequence was obtained from a male donor in good health and CMV-seropositive. The chain recombines TRBV7-2 with TRBJ1-2, with TRBD1 matching 8 bases. The DNA of the CDR3 is TGTGCCAGCAGCGGTCAGGGGGCGAATGGCTACACCTTC. Translating gives CASSGQGANGYTF.